There are many counts of the clone carrying this T cell receptor (beta chain). Its target is not known. This sample was included in a study of blood T cells in healthy people across ages. At the level of the study: Template switching captured about one barcoded beta molecule per two T cells. Overall study findings and caveats: While age rose, TCR beta diversity per million T cells dropped in a roughly linear way.

Alongside a J-beta primer mix, a sample-barcoded 5' primer served in a second PCR lasting roughly 7 to 12 cycles. TCRdb reprocessed the 5' RACE reads via MiXCR and lists one record per CDR3 protein. The sample yields about 1.5 million distinct CDR3 sequences, approximately 43% seen once. Germline CDR1 reads SQVTM; CDR2 reads ANQGSEA. This CDR3 has 13 amino acids. V lost 4 bases, J lost 0 bases, and 10 bases lay in between. This TCR was sampled from a woman aged 18-35 years in good health. The sample consisted of blood. The chain employs TRBV29-1 and TRBJ2-7; no clear D. CDR3 nucleotide sequence: TGCAGCGTTGGTGGCAGAGTCTCCTACGAGCAGTACTTC. Amino acid sequence: CSVGGRVSYEQYF.